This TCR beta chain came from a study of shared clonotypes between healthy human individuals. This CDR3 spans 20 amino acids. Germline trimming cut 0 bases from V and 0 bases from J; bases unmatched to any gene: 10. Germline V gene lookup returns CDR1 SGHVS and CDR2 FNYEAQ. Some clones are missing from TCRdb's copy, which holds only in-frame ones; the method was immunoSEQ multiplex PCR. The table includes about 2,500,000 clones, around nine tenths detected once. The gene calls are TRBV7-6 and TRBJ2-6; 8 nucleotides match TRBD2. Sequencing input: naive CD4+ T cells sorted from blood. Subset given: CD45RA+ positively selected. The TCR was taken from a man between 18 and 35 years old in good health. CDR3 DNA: TGTGCCAGCAGCTTAGCGCCGACCAGCGGGAGAGCCTCTGGGGCCAACGTCCTGACTTTC. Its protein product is CASSLAPTSGRASGANVLTF.